This TCR beta chain emerged from a study of T-cell reconstitution after alpha-beta-depleted transplantation in children. Unique molecular identifiers were incorporated during preparation of the TCRbeta library. MiXCR, applied by TCRdb to the PCR reads, yields one record per CDR3 protein. Of some 500,000 distinct CDR3 sequences detected, approximately 16% appear once; the ten largest clones hold 3.3%. There are many counts of this clonotype. The starting material was PBMCs from the stem cell graft donor, obtained from the stem cell graft. This sequence was found in a human donor who donated a stem cell graft to a child with acute lymphoblastic leukemia.

Written as DNA, the CDR3 is TGCAGCGTTACGCCGAACACTGAAGCTTTCTTT. It translates to CSVTPNTEAFF. This sequence joins TRBV29-1 and TRBJ1-1; no reliable D call. Germline assignment: CDR1 SQVTM and CDR2 ANQGSEA. The V end lost 5 bases, the J end lost 1 base, and 5 bases lay between the germline ends. The length of the CDR3 is 11 residues.